The rows below give T cell receptor beta chains drawn from one sample of a study of Tregs in tolerant kidney transplant recipients. Sequencing was performed with immunoSEQ multiplex PCR; in TCRdb, only in-frame clones are kept and a portion is missing. Of fewer than 20,000 clones in the sample, approximately 80% are singletons; the top ten hold approximately 2.7%. Specimen: Tregs from blood. All receptors come from a human donor in good health. The conserved cysteine and the conserved F or W are not part of the CDR3 here. Fields, in order: CDR3 length, V gene, J gene, CDR3 protein.

12	TRBV5-4	TRBJ1-6	ASSLQGVDSPLH
10	TRBV11-2	TRBJ2-7	ASSSRYYEQY
11	TRBV7-7	TRBJ2-3	ASSIRDADTQY
14	TRBV7-8	TRBJ2-1	ASSLAGGLTENEQF
14	TRBV5-4	TRBJ2-1	ASSFYGSGHYNEQF
13	TRBV6-7	TRBJ1-2	ANPLGGQWDYGYT
11	TRBV7-3	TRBJ2-2	ASSLKLTGELF
12	TRBV2	TRBJ2-4	ASSDRRTGSVQY
14	TRBV4-3	TRBJ2-1	ASSQVFLGTTNEQF
9	TRBV11-3	TRBJ2-1	ASSHSGGLF
15	TRBV4-2	TRBJ2-7	ASSQEGGAGTGNEQY
13	TRBV11-2	TRBJ2-7	ASSLGQNPSYEQY
12	TRBV15	TRBJ2-5	ATSRRASKETQY
13	TRBV5-1	TRBJ1-5	ASSLGGQGNQPQH
11	TRBV6-6	TRBJ2-7	ASSYSLGYEQY
15	TRBV13	TRBJ2-1	ASSLGDGRFLSGEQF
14	TRBV5-6	TRBJ1-6	ASSLAGWGGGSPLH
17	TRBV7-8	TRBJ1-4	ASSLAPGGGAGTNEKLF
17	TRBV23-1	TRBJ2-1	ASSQSVRLAGDFSDEQF
11	TRBV27	TRBJ2-3	ASKWGASDTQY
10	TRBV6-5	TRBJ2-5	ASSPTGGTQY
11	TRBV5-1	TRBJ1-2	ASRGQGINGYT
12	TRBV4-3	TRBJ2-7	ASSQEEGGYEQY
13	TRBV2	TRBJ1-1	ASTQRGGENTEAF
11	TRBV19	TRBJ1-4	ASLNRDRGALF
14	TRBV6-1	TRBJ2-6	ASSGTTTVGANVLT
18	TRBV9	TRBJ2-6	ASSVDETSGGSGLANVLT
13	TRBV11-2	TRBJ2-5	ASSLVARAIGTQY
15	TRBV9	TRBJ2-3	ASSVDAGGLSTDTQY
14	TRBV6-5	TRBJ1-1	ASSYFFRAYGTEAF
15	TRBV9	TRBJ2-2	ASSVFGQGLNTGELF
11	TRBV7-2	TRBJ1-2	ASSHAVNYGYT
13	TRBV7-9	TRBJ2-5	ASSVAGGRWETQY
12	TRBV4-3	TRBJ2-1	ASSREQTLDEQF
15	TRBV7-6	TRBJ1-6	ASSLASGQGASSPLH
12	TRBV19	TRBJ2-7	ASSPRTDSYEQY
13	TRBV28	TRBJ1-1	ASSPNRGRGTEAF
13	TRBV4-1	TRBJ1-3	ASSADTYSGNTIY
14	TRBV5-1	TRBJ2-7	ASSLGLAGATYEQY
11	TRBV7-2	TRBJ2-3	ASSSLRTDTQY
12	TRBV7-6	TRBJ2-2	ASSLGPQTGELF
12	TRBV11-3	TRBJ2-4	ASSRGGSENIQY
13	TRBV19	TRBJ1-5	ASSEWGRSNQPQH
13	TRBV6-5	TRBJ2-3	ASSSRDRETWGQY
12	TRBV5-1	TRBJ1-4	ASSLGVQTGKLF
12	TRBV10-2	TRBJ1-2	ATLGTGANYGYT
14	TRBV4-3	TRBJ2-3	ASSPTKGAGGGTQY
10	TRBV19	TRBJ1-1	ASSIDFGEAF
11	TRBV11-3	TRBJ2-1	ASSLEAIYEQF
10	TRBV7-2	TRBJ2-1	ASSAKSWEQF
11	TRBV25-1	TRBJ1-4	ASRPSGSEKLF
12	TRBV6-5	TRBJ1-1	ASSYYGRNTEAF
15	TRBV4-1	TRBJ2-3	ASSLAGAQRYTDTQY
16	TRBV28	TRBJ2-3	ASTPIRRTSGRADTQY
14	TRBV5-1	TRBJ2-3	ASSLGIRRATDTQY
11	TRBV9	TRBJ1-5	ASAPGPNQPQH
13	TRBV11-2	TRBJ2-1	ASSSDPDGLNEQF
13	TRBV7-9	TRBJ1-4	ASSPRGVPTEKLF
11	TRBV6-6	TRBJ2-5	ASSPRTQETQY